The 2 T cell receptor beta chains in this list originate from one sample, sequenced in a study of a mutant IDH1 vaccine in newly diagnosed glioma. Described time point: week 35, safety follow-up. It was 300 ug of mutant IDH1 20-mer peptide that made up each vaccine dose, given with topical imiquimod. No antigen is known for these receptors. Measured with immunoSEQ multiplex PCR; TCRdb has only the in-frame clones, and not every one. The data hold 25,000 to 40,000 clones, with roughly 80% observed a single time. The sequences come from PBMCs, collected from a glioma patient whose treatment included an IDH1 peptide vaccine. Receptor source: a woman aged 40-49 years with glioma.

The V call is TRBV6-4, the J call TRBJ1-1; tentative D call: TRBD1 (5 bases). Germline-derived CDR1 and CDR2 are MRHNA and SNTAGT. Deletions cut 11 bases from V and 1 base from J, with 11 bases between. The CDR3 sequence is 12 residues long. The CDR3 sequence is CAPGRRNTEAFF. The CDR3 region has the DNA TGTGCCCCAGGGAGGAGGAACACTGAAGCTTTCTTT.

This clone came up a few times. J is TRBJ1-1 and V is TRBV5-5; 9 nucleotides agree with TRBD1. The germline V gene encodes CDR1 SGHKS and CDR2 YYEKEE (reference sequence). This CDR3 contains 13 residues. V trimming: 3 bases; J trimming: 7 bases; junction bases outside the gene matches: 4. CDR3 sequence (DNA): TGTGCCAGCAGCTGGGACAGGGACCTTGAAGCTTTCTTT. Its protein product is CASSWDRDLEAFF. The variable domain in full, with the rest retrieved from reference TRBV5-5 and TRBJ1-1, is DAGVTQSPTHLIKTRGQQVTLRCSPISGHKSVSWYQQVLGQGPQFIFQYYEKEERGRGNFPDRFSARQFPNYSSELNVNALLLGDSALYLCASSWDRDLEAFFGQGTRLTVV.